The rows below give T cell receptor beta chains drawn from one sample of a study of CD8+CD57+ T cells in acquired aplastic anemia. MiXCR was run by TCRdb on the reads, yielding one entry per CDR3 protein. The sample has 120,000 or so distinct CDR3 sequences, 30% to 45% seen once. Sequenced: sorted CD4+, CD8+, or CD8+CD57+ T cells (not recorded which) from PBMCs. These receptors all come from a human donor with aplastic anemia. Both conserved end residues are part of each CDR3. D genes are given only for firm matches. Size tells how often a clone was seen (once, few, many) or the class of an expanded clone, and some rows leave it out.

clone_size: -; j_call: TRBJ1-2; v_call: TRBV27; d_call: -; cdr3_nt: TGTGCCAGCAGTGAAGGGTCGGGCTACACCTTC; cdr3_aa: CASSEGSGYTF
clone_size: -; j_call: TRBJ1-5; v_call: TRBV2; d_call: TRBD1; cdr3_nt: TGTGCCAGCAGTGGTGGACAGGGGCTTTATCAGCCCCAGCATTTT; cdr3_aa: CASSGGQGLYQPQHF
clone_size: many; j_call: TRBJ2-1; v_call: TRBV29-1; d_call: -; cdr3_nt: TGCAGCGTTGGAACGAGTAAGTGGGCTTATAACAATGAGCAGTTCTTC; cdr3_aa: CSVGTSKWAYNNEQFF
clone_size: -; j_call: TRBJ1-1; v_call: TRBV10-3; d_call: -; cdr3_nt: TGTGCCATCAGTGAGTTGGGGAACACTGAAGCTTTCTTT; cdr3_aa: CAISELGNTEAFF
clone_size: -; j_call: TRBJ1-2; v_call: TRBV2; d_call: TRBD1; cdr3_nt: TGTGCCAGCAGTTTCGACAGGGCAAGCGGCTACACCTTC; cdr3_aa: CASSFDRASGYTF
clone_size: many; j_call: TRBJ1-5; v_call: TRBV7-2; d_call: -; cdr3_nt: TGTGCCAGCAGCTTAGAGGCAGGCCTCAATCAGCCCCAGCATTTT; cdr3_aa: CASSLEAGLNQPQHF
clone_size: few; j_call: TRBJ2-1; v_call: TRBV29-1; d_call: -; cdr3_nt: TGCAGCGTTGACGGTCTGGTGGATGAGCAGTTCTTC; cdr3_aa: CSVDGLVDEQFF
clone_size: many; j_call: TRBJ2-1; v_call: TRBV20-1; d_call: TRBD1; cdr3_nt: TGCAGTGCTAGAACACAGACCGGGACAGTACAGTTCTTC; cdr3_aa: CSARTQTGTVQFF
clone_size: -; j_call: TRBJ1-1; v_call: TRBV6-1; d_call: TRBD1; cdr3_nt: TGTGCCAGCAGTTGGGACAGGGGGACTGAAGCTTTCTTT; cdr3_aa: CASSWDRGTEAFF
clone_size: many; j_call: TRBJ1-1; v_call: TRBV20-1; d_call: TRBD1; cdr3_nt: TGCAGTGCTAGAGATCCCGGACAGGGGAACACTGAAGCTTTCTTT; cdr3_aa: CSARDPGQGNTEAFF
clone_size: once; j_call: TRBJ2-1; v_call: TRBV24-1; d_call: -; cdr3_nt: TGTGCCACCAGTGAAGCAGGGTGGGGGAATGAGCAGTTCTTC; cdr3_aa: CATSEAGWGNEQFF